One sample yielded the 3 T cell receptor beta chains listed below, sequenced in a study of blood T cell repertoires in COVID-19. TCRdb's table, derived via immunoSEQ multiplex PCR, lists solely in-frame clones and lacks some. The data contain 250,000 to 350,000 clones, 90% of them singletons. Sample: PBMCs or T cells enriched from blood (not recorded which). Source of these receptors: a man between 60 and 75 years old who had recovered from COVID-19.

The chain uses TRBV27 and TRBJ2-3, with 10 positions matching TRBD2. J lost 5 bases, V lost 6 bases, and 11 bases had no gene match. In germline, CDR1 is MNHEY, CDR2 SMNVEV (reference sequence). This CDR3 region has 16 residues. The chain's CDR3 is CASSPSGRAGGDTQYF. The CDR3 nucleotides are TGTGCCAGCAGCCCAAGCGGGAGGGCCGGGGGAGATACGCAGTATTTT.

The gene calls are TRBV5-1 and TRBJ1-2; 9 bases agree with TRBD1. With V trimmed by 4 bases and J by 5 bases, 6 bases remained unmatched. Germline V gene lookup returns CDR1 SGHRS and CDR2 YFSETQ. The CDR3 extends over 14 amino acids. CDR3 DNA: TGCGCCAGCAGCGAAAACAGGGGGCAATATGGCTACACCTTC. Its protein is CASSENRGQYGYTF.

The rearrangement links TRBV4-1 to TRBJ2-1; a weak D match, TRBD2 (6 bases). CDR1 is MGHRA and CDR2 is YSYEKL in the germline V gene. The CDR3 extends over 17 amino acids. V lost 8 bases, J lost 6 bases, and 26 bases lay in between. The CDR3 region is CASLHWRFGLGGNEQFF. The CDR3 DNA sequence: TGCGCCAGCCTCCACTGGCGGTTTGGACTGGGGGGCAATGAGCAGTTCTTC.